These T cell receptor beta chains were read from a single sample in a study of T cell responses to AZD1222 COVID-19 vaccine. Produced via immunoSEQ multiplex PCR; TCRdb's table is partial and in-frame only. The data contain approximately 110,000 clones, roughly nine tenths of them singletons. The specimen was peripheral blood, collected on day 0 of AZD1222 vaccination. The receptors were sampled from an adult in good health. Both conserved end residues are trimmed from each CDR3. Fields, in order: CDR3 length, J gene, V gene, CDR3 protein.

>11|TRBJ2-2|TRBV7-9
ASSLVSAGELF
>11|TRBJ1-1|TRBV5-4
ASSPDRDPEAF
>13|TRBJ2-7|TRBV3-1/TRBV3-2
ASSQEAGQGYEQY
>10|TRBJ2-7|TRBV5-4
ASSLVGVQQY
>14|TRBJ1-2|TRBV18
ASSPPSVGRGYGYT
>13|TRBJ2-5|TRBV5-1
ASSPGVAEKETQY
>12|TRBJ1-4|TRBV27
ASSGTWEDEKLF
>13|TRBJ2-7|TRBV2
ASSTSGRRSYEQY
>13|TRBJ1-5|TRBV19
ASSITGASNQPQH
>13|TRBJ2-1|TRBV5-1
ASSLAASGTDEQF
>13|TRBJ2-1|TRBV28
ASTPTGGRGNEQF
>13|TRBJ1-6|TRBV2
ASRPRIGADSPLH
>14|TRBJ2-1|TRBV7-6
ASSGSPSGKGNEQF
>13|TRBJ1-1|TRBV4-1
ASSQEGGRVTEAF
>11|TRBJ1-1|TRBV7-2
ASSFGANTEAF
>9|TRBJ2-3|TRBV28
GVDGGDTQY
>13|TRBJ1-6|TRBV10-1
ASSAQGAVGSPLH
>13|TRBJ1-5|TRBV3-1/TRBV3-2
ASSLGRTPNQPQH
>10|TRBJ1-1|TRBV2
ASREPNTEAF
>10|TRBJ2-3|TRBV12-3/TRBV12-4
ASSFGTDTQY
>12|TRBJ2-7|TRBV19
ASSIVQGDYEQY
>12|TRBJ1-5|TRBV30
AWSYLPGRQPQH
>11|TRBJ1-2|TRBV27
ASSLSGTGGYT
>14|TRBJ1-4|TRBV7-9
ASSLASGQSNEKLF
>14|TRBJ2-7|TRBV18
ASSQKQGSPSYEQY
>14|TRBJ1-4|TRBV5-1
ASSLDGQGAGGKLF
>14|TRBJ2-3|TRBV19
ASSPLPGTSAPTQY
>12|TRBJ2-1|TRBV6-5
AVPIAGEYNEQF
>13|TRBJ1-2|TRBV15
ATSRRTGENYGYT
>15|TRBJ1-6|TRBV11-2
ASSTNRDPRGKPPLH
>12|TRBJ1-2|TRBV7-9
ASSPTGGGDGYT
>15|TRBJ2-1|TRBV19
ASSMGFAGVSGNEQF
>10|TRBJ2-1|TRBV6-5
ASSYSSDEQF
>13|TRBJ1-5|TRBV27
ASSFGGQGSQPQH
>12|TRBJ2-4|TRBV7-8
ASSLLQLGGIQY